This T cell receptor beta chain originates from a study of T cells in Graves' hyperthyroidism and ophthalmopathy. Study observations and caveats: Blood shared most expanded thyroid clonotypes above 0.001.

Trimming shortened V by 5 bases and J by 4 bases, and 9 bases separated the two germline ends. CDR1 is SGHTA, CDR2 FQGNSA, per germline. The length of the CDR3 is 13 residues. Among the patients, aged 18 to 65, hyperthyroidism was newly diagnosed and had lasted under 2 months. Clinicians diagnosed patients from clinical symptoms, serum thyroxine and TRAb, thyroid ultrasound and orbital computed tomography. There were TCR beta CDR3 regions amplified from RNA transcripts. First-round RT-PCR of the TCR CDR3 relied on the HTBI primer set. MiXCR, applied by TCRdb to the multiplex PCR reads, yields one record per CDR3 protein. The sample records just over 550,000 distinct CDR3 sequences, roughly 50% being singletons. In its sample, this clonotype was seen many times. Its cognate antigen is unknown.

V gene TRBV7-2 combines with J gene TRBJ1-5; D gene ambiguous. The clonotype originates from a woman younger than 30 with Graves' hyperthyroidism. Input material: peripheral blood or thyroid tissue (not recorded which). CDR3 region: CASSPYGNQPQHF. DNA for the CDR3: TGTGCCAGCAGCCCGTACGGGAATCAGCCCCAGCATTTT.